The present entry profiles one T cell receptor (beta chain) with its context. The data derive from a study of control samples from healthy donors and cancer patients. CDR1 and CDR2 (germline): SGHTA, FQGNSA. After removal of 4 bases from V and 5 bases from J, the junction contained 9 bases not matched to a gene. This CDR3 contains 15 residues. TCRdb's copy holds only in-frame clones and misses some; the assay was immunoSEQ multiplex PCR. This sample has 400,000 to 450,000 clones, with 80% to 95% found just once. The origin of this receptor is a man aged 40-49 years with head and neck cancer. Sequenced material: PBMCs. The rearrangement joins TRBV7-2 to TRBJ2-7; 9 nucleotides line up with TRBD2. CDR3 nucleotide sequence: TGTGCCAGCAGCTCCGGCGGGGGGGGAGGCGACGAGCAGTACTTC. Its protein product is CASSSGGGGGDEQYF.